One and the same sample provided the 16 T cell receptor beta chains below, sequenced in a study of cytomegalovirus exposure and HLA in healthy donors. PCR amplification relied on 60 Vbeta primers (plus 13 Jbeta primers). The protocol was immunoSEQ multiplex PCR, while the TCRdb copy is restricted to in-frame clones and leaves out a portion. This sample has around 120,000 clones, with less than 80% found just once. The sample taken for sequencing was PBMCs. All receptors come from a woman between 50 and 59 years old in good health and CMV-seropositive.

This sequence joins TRBV7-2 and TRBJ1-5; 7 positions agree with TRBD1. Germline trimming cut 4 bases from V and 4 bases from J; bases unmatched to any gene: 4. CDR3 length: 14 residues. Germline CDR1 is SGHTA and CDR2 is FQGNSA. The CDR3 is CASSSGTANQPQHF. The DNA of the CDR3 is TGTGCCAGCAGCTCTGGGACAGCAAATCAGCCCCAGCATTTT.

With respect to this clone: This CDR3 is also generated by other DNA sequences in the sample. V and J are TRBV27 and TRBJ2-7, with D possibly being TRBD2 (6 bases). Germline lookup yields CDR1 MNHEY and CDR2 SMNVEV (reference sequence). Between the trimmed V and J ends, which lost 6 bases and 5 bases, there was a span of 17 bases. The CDR3 has 14 amino acids. The DNA for the CDR3 is TGTGCCAGCAGCCCGGGGGTGTATGGAGACGAGCAGTACTTC. Translating it yields CASSPGVYGDEQYF.

This clone was counted once. The rearrangement joins TRBV7-2 to TRBJ2-5, with D perhaps matching TRBD1 (6 bases). V was trimmed by 7 bases and J by 1 base, leaving 13 bases between them. CDR1 and CDR2 from the germline V gene are SGHTA and FQGNSA. CDR3 size: 14 residues. The CDR3 here is CASTPQGTQETQYF. Here the CDR3 DNA reads TGTGCCAGCACCCCCCAGGGGACCCAAGAGACCCAGTACTTC.

The chain uses TRBV2 and TRBJ2-2, with a tentative D call TRBD2 (6 bases). The CDR3 is made up of 13 amino acids. CDR1 and CDR2 from the germline V gene are SNHLY and FYNNEI. Trimming shortened V by 9 bases and J by 2 bases, and 10 bases separated the two germline ends. CDR3: CASRDFNTGELFF. CDR3 nucleotide sequence: TGTGCCAGTAGGGACTTTAACACCGGGGAGCTGTTTTTT.

The chain combines TRBV7-8 with TRBJ1-1, with D possibly matching TRBD1 (5 bases). CDR1 and CDR2 (germline): SGHVS, FQNEAQ. The V end was cut by 0 bases, the J end by 1 base, with 6 bases between. CDR3 size: 14 residues. The CDR3 nucleotides are TGTGCCAGCAGCTTAGCGGGGGGGAACACTGAAGCTTTCTTT. Its protein is CASSLAGGNTEAFF.

The J gene is TRBJ1-1, the V gene TRBV7-2; TRBD1 aligns across 10 bases. The V gene end was trimmed by 5 bases and the J gene end by 1 base; junction bases not matched to a gene: 4. Germline V gene sequence: CDR1 SGHTA, CDR2 FQGNSA. The length of the CDR3 is 15 residues. CDR3 sequence (DNA): TGTGCCAGCAGCACTTGGACAGGGGGGAACACTGAAGCTTTCTTT. Protein: CASSTWTGGNTEAFF.

Here the CDR3 reads CASSLETGGVYEQYF. Written as DNA, the CDR3 is TGCGCCAGCAGCTTGGAGACAGGGGGAGTCTACGAGCAGTACTTC. The rearrangement links TRBV5-1 to TRBJ2-7; 9 bases match TRBD1. Germline CDR1 is SGHRS and CDR2 is YFSETQ. V dropped 0 bases and J dropped 3; count of bases not matched to a gene: 4. The CDR3 covers 15 residues.

The chain carries TRBV6-5 and TRBJ2-2; possibly TRBD1 for D (5 bases). Germline CDR1 MNHEY, CDR2 SVGAGI. This CDR3 has 15 amino acids. Trimming pared 0 bases from V and 5 bases from J, leaving 10 bases between. The CDR3 here is CASSYSRAGTGELFF. The CDR3 DNA reads TGTGCCAGCAGTTACTCTAGGGCAGGGACCGGGGAGCTGTTTTTT.

The J gene is TRBJ1-2, the V gene TRBV6-6, with 7 bases identical to TRBD1. Germline trimming cut 2 bases from V and 6 bases from J; bases unmatched to any gene: 9. The CDR3 length is 15 residues. Germline V lookup: CDR1 MNHNY, CDR2 SVGAGI (reference sequence). The CDR3 coding sequence is TGTGCCAGCAGTTACGGACCGGGACAGCCGAATGGCTACACCTTC. Amino acids: CASSYGPGQPNGYTF.

The V call is TRBV18, the J call TRBJ2-7; no reliable D call. V was clipped by 6 bases and J by 4 bases, with 13 bases between them. The CDR3 covers 13 residues. CDR1 and CDR2 (germline): KGHSH, LQKENI. The CDR3 nucleotides are TGTGCCAGCTCCCGAGGAGAAAAGTACGAGCAGTACTTC. This sequence encodes CASSRGEKYEQYF. The full variable domain, in which reference TRBV18 and TRBJ2-7 provide the parts outside the CDR3, is NAGVMQNPRHLVRRRGQEARLRCSPMKGHSHVYWYRQLPEEGLKFMVYLQKENIIDESGMPKERFSAEFPKEGPSILRIQQVVRGDSAAYFCASSRGEKYEQYFGPGTRLTVT.

V usage is TRBV27 and J usage is TRBJ2-3, with 13 positions matching TRBD2. CDR1 and CDR2 (germline): MNHEY, SMNVEV (reference sequence). The junction had 6 bases not matched to a gene; V was cut back by 5 bases and J by 4 bases. This CDR3 region has 16 residues. This CDR3 is CASSPGLAGDPDTQYF. The CDR3 DNA follows: TGTGCCAGCAGTCCTGGACTAGCGGGGGACCCAGATACGCAGTATTTT.

J is TRBJ2-3 and V is TRBV27; D unresolved. Deletions cut 3 bases from V and 0 bases from J, with 7 bases between. Germline V CDR1 and CDR2: MNHEY, SMNVEV (reference sequence). The CDR3 loop spans 14 amino acids. CDR3: CASSLTTSTDTQYF. The CDR3 DNA follows: TGTGCCAGCAGTTTGACAACTAGCACAGATACGCAGTATTTT.

The J gene is TRBJ1-3, the V gene TRBV2; tentatively, D is TRBD1 (5 bases). This CDR3 comprises 16 residues. CDR1 and CDR2 (germline): SNHLY, FYNNEI. Trimming pared 6 bases from V and 0 bases from J, leaving 15 bases between. In DNA form, the CDR3 reads TGTGCCAGCAGAAAAACGACAGAAATCTCTGGAAACACCATATATTTT. Amino acids: CASRKTTEISGNTIYF. Filled out from reference TRBV2 and TRBJ1-3, the complete variable domain reads EPEVTQTPSHQVTQMGQEVILRCVPISNHLYFYWYRQILGQKVEFLVSFYNNEISEKSEIFDDQFSVERPDGSNFTLKIRSTKLEDSAMYFCASRKTTEISGNTIYFGEGSWLTVV.

With respect to this clone: The identical CDR3 is also encoded by other nucleotide sequences in the sample. The V and J genes are TRBV18 and TRBJ1-5; TRBD1 matches at 7 bases. The germline V gene has CDR1 KGHSH and CDR2 LQKENI. With 6 bases clipped from V and 2 bases from J, the junction kept 4 bases outside the gene matches. The CDR3 has 14 amino acids. CDR3 in amino acids: CASSPQGGNQPQHF. CDR3 DNA: TGTGCCAGCTCCCCTCAGGGGGGCAATCAGCCCCAGCATTTT.

The chain joins TRBV10-3 to TRBJ1-2; 7 nucleotides match TRBD1. Trimming cost V 2 bases and J 8 bases; bases outside gene matches: 5. The CDR3 contains 13 residues. CDR1 is ENHRY, CDR2 SYGVKD, per germline. The chain's CDR3 is CAISERTGGGYTF. CDR3 DNA: TGTGCCATCAGTGAGAGGACAGGCGGCGGCTACACCTTC.

The chain couples TRBV4-1 to TRBJ1-2; 8 positions match TRBD1. V shed 3 bases, J shed 4 bases, and the junction held 4 bases outside the gene matches. The CDR3 totals 14 residues. Germline-derived CDR1 and CDR2 are MGHRA and YSYEKL. The CDR3 is CASSQTGATYGYTF. For the CDR3, the DNA is TGCGCCAGCAGCCAGACAGGGGCCACCTATGGCTACACCTTC.